The clone carrying this TCR beta chain was detected only a few times. The CDR3 loop spans 11 amino acids. Trimming took 3 bases from V and 7 from J, leaving 4 bases between them. Per germline, CDR1 SGDLS and CDR2 YYNGEE. This entry belongs to a study of beta chain features in type 1 diabetes. The entirety of the isolated RNA underwent reverse transcription, so expressed TCRB transcripts were sequenced. Assay used: immunoSEQ multiplex PCR; TCRdb lists only in-frame clones, some missing. The sample carries some 410,000 clones, approximately 15% recorded once. This TCR derives from a man aged 30 to 45 in good health. Material: naive CD4+ T cells from blood. V gene TRBV9 combines with J gene TRBJ2-2; no definite D call. The DNA of the CDR3 is TGTGCCAGCAGCGAGAACGGGGAGCTGTTTTTT. Its translation is CASSENGELFF.